This note documents a single T cell receptor beta chain sequence. In the source study's methods: For nucleated cells, counts were estimated from reference gene primer amplification. Sequenced by immunoSEQ multiplex PCR; TCRdb stores in-frame clones only, minus some. That table furnishes V, J and clone size, whereas the DNA furnished D and trimming. The profile shows 30,000 or so clones, roughly 86% of them singletons. Germline V gives CDR1 SGHVS, CDR2 FNYEAQ. This CDR3 comprises 18 residues. V lost 5 bases and J 2 bases, leaving 23 bases between the germline ends. This sample stems from a study of blood T cell repertoires in COVID-19. Study details: The samples span acute and convalescent COVID-19 from the United States, Italy and Spain. Sources were T cells, B-cell-depleted T cells, or PBMCs; the material itself was cDNA or gDNA.

Specimen: peripheral blood. The origin of this receptor is a man at least 80 years old with active or convalescent COVID-19. The chain carries TRBV7-6 and TRBJ2-3; D is perhaps TRBD2 (7 bases). For the CDR3, the DNA is TGTGCCAGCAGCCACCTTTCGGGGGGCTTTCAGAACACAGATACGCAGTATTTT. It codes for CASSHLSGGFQNTDTQYF. Based on the CDR3 plus reference TRBV7-6 and TRBJ2-3, the full variable domain is GAGVSQSPRYKVTKRGQDVALRCDPISGHVSLYWYRQALGQGPEFLTYFNYEAQQDKSGLPNDRFSAERPEGSISTLTIQRTEQRDSAMYRCASSHLSGGFQNTDTQYFGPGTRLTVL.